The 3 T cell receptor beta chains below come from one sample, sequenced in a study of blood T cell repertoires in COVID-19. TCRdb's copy holds only in-frame clones and misses some; the assay was immunoSEQ multiplex PCR. The sample lists 270,000 or so clones; 65% to 90% were seen once. What was sequenced was peripheral blood. All receptors derive from a woman aged 55-69 years with active or convalescent COVID-19.

The chain carries TRBV18 and TRBJ1-5; tentative D call: TRBD1 (5 bases). This CDR3 region has 14 residues. Trimming cost V 2 bases and J 4 bases, with 9 bases left between them. From germline, CDR1 is KGHSH and CDR2 LQKENI. The CDR3 reads CASSPTGGNQPQHF. The CDR3 bases are TGTGCCAGCTCACCAACAGGCGGTAATCAGCCCCAGCATTTT.

V is TRBV7-6 and J is TRBJ2-7, with a tentative D call TRBD2 (7 bases). Germline CDR1 SGHVS, CDR2 FNYEAQ. The CDR3 has 14 amino acids. V shed 2 bases and J shed 9 bases, with 17 bases lying between them. CDR3 coding DNA: TGTGCCAGCAGCTTAACTGGGGGGGCCTGGGTGCAGTACTTC. As protein: CASSLTGGAWVQYF.

This CDR3 reads CASNTGQPFNEQFF. CDR3 DNA sequence: TGTGCCAGCAATACGGGACAGCCTTTCAATGAGCAGTTCTTC. This chain connects TRBV27 to TRBJ2-1; 7 bases line up with TRBD1. Trimming took 7 bases from V and 6 from J; bases not matched to a gene: 9. The CDR3 length is 14 residues. The germline V gene encodes CDR1 MNHEY and CDR2 SMNVEV (reference sequence).